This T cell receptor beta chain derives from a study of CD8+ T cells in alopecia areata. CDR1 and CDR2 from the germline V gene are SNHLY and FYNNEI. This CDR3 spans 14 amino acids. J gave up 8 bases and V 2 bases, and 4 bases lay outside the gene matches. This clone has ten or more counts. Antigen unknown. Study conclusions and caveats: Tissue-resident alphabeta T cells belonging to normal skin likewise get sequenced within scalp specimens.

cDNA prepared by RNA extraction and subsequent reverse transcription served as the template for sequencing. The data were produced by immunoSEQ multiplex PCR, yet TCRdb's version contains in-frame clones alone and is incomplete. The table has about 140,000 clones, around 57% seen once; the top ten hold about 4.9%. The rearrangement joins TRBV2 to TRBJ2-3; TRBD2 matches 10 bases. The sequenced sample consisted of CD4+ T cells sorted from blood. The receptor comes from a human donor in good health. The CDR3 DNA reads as TGTGCCAGCAGTGAATTAGTAGCGGGAGGTACGCAGTATTTT. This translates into CASSELVAGGTQYF.